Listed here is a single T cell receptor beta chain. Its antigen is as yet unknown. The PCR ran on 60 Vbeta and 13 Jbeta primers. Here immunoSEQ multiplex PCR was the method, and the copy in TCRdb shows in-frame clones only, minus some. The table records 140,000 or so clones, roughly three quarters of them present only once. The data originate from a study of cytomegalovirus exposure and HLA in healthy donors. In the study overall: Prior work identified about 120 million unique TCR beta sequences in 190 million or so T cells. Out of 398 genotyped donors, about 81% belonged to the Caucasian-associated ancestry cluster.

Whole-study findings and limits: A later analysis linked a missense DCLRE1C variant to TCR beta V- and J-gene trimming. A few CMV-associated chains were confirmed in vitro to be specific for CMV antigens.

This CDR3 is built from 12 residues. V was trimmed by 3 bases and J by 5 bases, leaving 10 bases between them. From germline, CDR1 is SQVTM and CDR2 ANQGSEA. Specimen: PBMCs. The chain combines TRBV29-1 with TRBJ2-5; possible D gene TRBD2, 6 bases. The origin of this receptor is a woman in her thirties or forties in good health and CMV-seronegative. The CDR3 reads CSVDGGSETQYF. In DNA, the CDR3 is TGCAGCGTTGATGGAGGGTCGGAGACCCAGTACTTC.